The clone carrying this T cell receptor beta chain was seen a single time. This entry is derived from a study of blood T cell repertoires in COVID-19. Across the whole study: Donors in the United States, Italy and Spain gave samples during acute or convalescent COVID-19. Nucleic acid was either cDNA or gDNA, and it came from T cells, B-cell-depleted T cells, or PBMCs.

The protocol was immunoSEQ multiplex PCR, while the TCRdb copy is restricted to in-frame clones and leaves out a portion. The top ten hold roughly 5.7% of the sample, which has 150,000 to 200,000 clones, around 79% seen once. From germline, CDR1 is KGHSH and CDR2 LQKENI. The CDR3 sequence is 15 residues long. Trimming at V came to 0 bases and at J to 9 bases, leaving 8 bases not matched to a gene. The receptor was isolated from a woman between 35 and 50 years old with COVID-19, enrolled during active disease. Specimen: peripheral blood. The V call is TRBV18, the J call TRBJ2-1, with 7 bases fitting TRBD2. Written as DNA, the CDR3 is TGTGCCAGCTCACCACCGACGACGGGAGGTAGTGAGCAGTTCTTC. This gives the protein CASSPPTTGGSEQFF.